Listed below are T cell receptor beta chains from one sample, sequenced in a study of Ad26.COV2.S vaccination and SARS-CoV-2 variants. Profiled with immunoSEQ multiplex PCR; TCRdb holds only in-frame clones, not every one. The table lists some 390,000 clones, about 89% of them singletons. The sample in question was peripheral blood, obtained in a trial of Ad26.COV2.S vaccine versus placebo. These receptors originate from a person aged 18-65 years who received the Ad26.COV2.S COVID-19 vaccine or a placebo. CDR3s include the opening cysteine and the closing phenylalanine or tryptophan. D genes are given only for firm matches. A row's size may be missing; if present it is once, few, many or a size class.

.	TRBD1	TRBV11-2	TRBJ1-2	TGTGCCAGCAGCCCAGGACAGGGTAACTATGGCTACACCTTC	CASSPGQGNYGYTF
few	TRBD1	TRBV5-1	TRBJ2-7	TGCGCCAGCAGCAGAGAGGACAGGGGGGACTACGAGCAGTACTTC	CASSREDRGDYEQYF
.	.	TRBV28	TRBJ1-1	TGTGCCAGCAGTTTATCTCGGGCTTCCGAAGCTTTCTTT	CASSLSRASEAFF
.	.	TRBV28	TRBJ1-6	TGTGCCAGCAGTCGGGATCGGGGCAATTCACCCCTCCACTTT	CASSRDRGNSPLHF
.	.	TRBV28	TRBJ2-4	TGTGCCGCGAGTTCCAAAAACATTCAGTACTTC	CAASSKNIQYF
.	.	TRBV9	TRBJ2-1	TGTGCCAGCAGTGCCAGGGTTAATGAGCAGTTCTTC	CASSARVNEQFF
.	.	TRBV19	TRBJ1-1	TGTGCCAGTAGTATTAATCAGGGGAGCACTGAAGCTTTCTTT	CASSINQGSTEAFF
.	TRBD1	TRBV15	TRBJ1-4	TGTGCCACCAGCAAGGACAGGCGGAGATTCGTAGTTGAAAAACTGTTTTTT	CATSKDRRRFVVEKLFF
once	TRBD2	TRBV11-3	TRBJ2-5	TGTGCCAGCAGCGTCAATAGCGGGAGAGAGACCCAGTACTTC	CASSVNSGRETQYF
.	.	TRBV12-5	TRBJ1-1	TGTGCTAGTGGTTTGGTACCGGGAAACGCTGAAGCTTTCTTT	CASGLVPGNAEAFF
.	TRBD1	TRBV19	TRBJ2-5	TGTGCCAGTAGTGTAGGGGGCCAGGAGACCCAGTACTTC	CASSVGGQETQYF
.	.	TRBV19	TRBJ1-3	TGTGCCAGTAGTAACCGGGACACCTCTGGAAACACCATATATTTT	CASSNRDTSGNTIYF